This TCR beta chain emerged from a study of T cells in Graves' hyperthyroidism and ophthalmopathy. The source material, RNA transcripts, was used to amplify TCR beta CDR3 regions. First-round RT-PCR of the TCR CDR3 relied on the HTBI primer set. MiXCR, run by TCRdb on the multiplex PCR reads, gives a single entry per CDR3 protein. Seen here are more than 500,000 distinct CDR3 sequences, 46% observed once, and the top ten hold roughly 19%. Regarding the study as a whole: Ophthalmopathy was predicted by the model a median of approximately six months ahead of onset.

In germline, CDR1 is DFQATT, CDR2 SNEGSKA (reference sequence). Germline trimming cut 2 bases from V and 3 bases from J; bases unmatched to any gene: 5. The CDR3 loop spans 15 amino acids. Concerning this clonotype: As yet, its antigen is unknown.

The TCR originated in an adult woman with Graves' disease, either hyperthyroidism or ophthalmopathy (not recorded which). Sequenced sample: peripheral blood or thyroid tissue (not recorded which). V gene TRBV20-1 combines with J gene TRBJ2-7; 12 bases fit TRBD2. The CDR3 reads CSARLAGGPYYEQYF. The CDR3 nucleotides read TGCAGTGCTAGACTAGCGGGAGGGCCATACTACGAGCAGTACTTC.